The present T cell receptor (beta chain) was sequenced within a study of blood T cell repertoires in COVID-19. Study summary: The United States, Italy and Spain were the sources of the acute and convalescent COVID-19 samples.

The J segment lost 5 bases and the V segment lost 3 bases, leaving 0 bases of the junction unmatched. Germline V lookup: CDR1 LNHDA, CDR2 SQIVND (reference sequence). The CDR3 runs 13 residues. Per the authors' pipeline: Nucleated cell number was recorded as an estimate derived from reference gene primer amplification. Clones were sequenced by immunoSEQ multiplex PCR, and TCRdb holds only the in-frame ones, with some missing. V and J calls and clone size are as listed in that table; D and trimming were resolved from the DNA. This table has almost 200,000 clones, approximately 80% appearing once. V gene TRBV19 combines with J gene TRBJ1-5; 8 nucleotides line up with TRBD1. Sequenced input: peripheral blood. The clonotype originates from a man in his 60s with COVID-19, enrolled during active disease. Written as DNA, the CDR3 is TGTGCCAGTAGTATGACAGGGGATCAGCCCCAGCATTTT. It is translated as CASSMTGDQPQHF.